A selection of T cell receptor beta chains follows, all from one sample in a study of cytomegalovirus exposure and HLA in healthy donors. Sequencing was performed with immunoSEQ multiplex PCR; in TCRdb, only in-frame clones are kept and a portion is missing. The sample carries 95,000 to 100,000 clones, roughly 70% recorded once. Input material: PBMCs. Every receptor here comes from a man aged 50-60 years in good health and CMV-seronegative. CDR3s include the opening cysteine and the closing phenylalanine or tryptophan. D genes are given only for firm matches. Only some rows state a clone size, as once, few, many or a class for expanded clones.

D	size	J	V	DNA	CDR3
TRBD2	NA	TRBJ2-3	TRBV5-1	TGCGCCAGCAGCCCCCAGGGCGGGGGGGCCGGGGGGTCTACGCAGTATTTT	CASSPQGGGAGGSTQYF
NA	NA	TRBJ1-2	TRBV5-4	TGTGCCAGCAGCTTGGGACAGAACTATGGCTACACCTTC	CASSLGQNYGYTF
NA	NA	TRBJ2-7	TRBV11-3	TGTGCCAGCAGCTTAACGGTCATCGGTGAGCAGTACTTC	CASSLTVIGEQYF
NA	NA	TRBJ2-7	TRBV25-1	TGTGCCAGCAGTGAATATGCGACTCACAAAAACTACGAGCAGTACTTC	CASSEYATHKNYEQYF
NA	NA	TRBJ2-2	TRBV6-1	TGTGCCAGCAGTGTCTATTCGACCGGGGAGCTGTTTTTT	CASSVYSTGELFF
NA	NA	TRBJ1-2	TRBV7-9	TGTGCCAGCAGTCTTAATTCACCAGGGTCTGGCTACACCTTC	CASSLNSPGSGYTF
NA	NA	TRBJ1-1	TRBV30	TGTGCCTGGAGTGTAACTTACTTTGGAGCCAATCCCGCTGAAGCTTTCTTT	CAWSVTYFGANPAEAFF
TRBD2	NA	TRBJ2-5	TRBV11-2	TGTGCCAGCAGCTTAGGAGCGGGGAAAAAGACCCAGTACTTC	CASSLGAGKKTQYF
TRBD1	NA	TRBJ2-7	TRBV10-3	TGTGCCATCAGTGACGGACAGGGTACCTACGAGCAGTACTTC	CAISDGQGTYEQYF
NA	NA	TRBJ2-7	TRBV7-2	TGTGCCAGCAGCTCCCCCGGTCCTGCCTACGAGCAGTACTTC	CASSSPGPAYEQYF
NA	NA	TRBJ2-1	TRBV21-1	TGTGCCAGCAGCTCAGCGGACTTAGAGCAGTTCTTC	CASSSADLEQFF
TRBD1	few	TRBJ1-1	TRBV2	TGTGCCAGCACCCGACAGGGCGCGAACACTGAAGCTTTCTTT	CASTRQGANTEAFF
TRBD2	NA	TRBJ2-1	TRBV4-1	TGCGCCAGCCGAAGGCTAGCGGGAGATAGGGGTGAGCAGTTCTTC	CASRRLAGDRGEQFF
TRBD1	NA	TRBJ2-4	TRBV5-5	TGTGCCAGCAACTCCAGGGGGAGTTCTCTAGCCAAAAACATTCAGTACTTC	CASNSRGSSLAKNIQYF
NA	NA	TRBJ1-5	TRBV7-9	TGTGCCAGCAGTTTTTCGGGCAATCAGCCCCAGCATTTT	CASSFSGNQPQHF
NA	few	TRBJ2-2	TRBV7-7	TGTGCTAGCAGTCAGGGCGCGCGCGGCACCGGGGAGCTGTTTTTT	CASSQGARGTGELFF
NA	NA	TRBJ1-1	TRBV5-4	TGTGCCAGCAGCTTGTTGGGGGCTAACACTGAAGCTTTCTTT	CASSLLGANTEAFF
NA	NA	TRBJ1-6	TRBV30	TGTGCCTGGAACAGCGGGGCATCACCCCTCCACTTT	CAWNSGASPLHF
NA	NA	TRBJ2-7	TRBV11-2	TGTGCCAGCAGCCCCCAACTTGGGGAGACCTACGAGCAGTACTTC	CASSPQLGETYEQYF
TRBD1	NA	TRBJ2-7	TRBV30	TGTGCCGGGACAGGGTCTTGGGCCTACGAGCAGTACTTC	CAGTGSWAYEQYF
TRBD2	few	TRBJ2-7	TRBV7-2	TGTGCCAGCAGCCTCGGGGGGGCGGTCTACGAGCAGTACTTC	CASSLGGAVYEQYF
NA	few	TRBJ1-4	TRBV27	TGTGCCAGCAGTTTAGGGAGGGAACTGTTTTTT	CASSLGRELFF
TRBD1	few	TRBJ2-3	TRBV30	TGTGCCTGGAGTAATCTGGACAGGGCGTCAGATACGCAGTATTTT	CAWSNLDRASDTQYF
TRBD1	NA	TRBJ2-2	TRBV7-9	TGTGCCAGCAGGCCCCGGGACAGGGGGCGGAGGACCGGGGAGCTGTTTTTT	CASRPRDRGRRTGELFF
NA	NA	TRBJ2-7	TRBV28	TGTGCCACCCACCCCTCGACAGTTACCTACGAGCAGTACTTC	CATHPSTVTYEQYF
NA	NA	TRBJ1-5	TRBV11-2	TGTGCCAGCAGTTTATCCCAGGGTAGCAATCAGCCCCAGCATTTT	CASSLSQGSNQPQHF
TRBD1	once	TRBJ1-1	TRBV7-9	TGTGCCGACCGCGTCGGGACAGGGTCCGACACTGAAGCTTTCTTT	CADRVGTGSDTEAFF
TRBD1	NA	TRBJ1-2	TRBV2	TGTGCCAGCAGTAACCGGGACAGCGGTAACTATGGCTACACCTTC	CASSNRDSGNYGYTF
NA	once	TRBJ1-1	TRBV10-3	TGTGCCATCAGTAAACAGGACGGTGGTGAAGCTTTCTTT	CAISKQDGGEAFF